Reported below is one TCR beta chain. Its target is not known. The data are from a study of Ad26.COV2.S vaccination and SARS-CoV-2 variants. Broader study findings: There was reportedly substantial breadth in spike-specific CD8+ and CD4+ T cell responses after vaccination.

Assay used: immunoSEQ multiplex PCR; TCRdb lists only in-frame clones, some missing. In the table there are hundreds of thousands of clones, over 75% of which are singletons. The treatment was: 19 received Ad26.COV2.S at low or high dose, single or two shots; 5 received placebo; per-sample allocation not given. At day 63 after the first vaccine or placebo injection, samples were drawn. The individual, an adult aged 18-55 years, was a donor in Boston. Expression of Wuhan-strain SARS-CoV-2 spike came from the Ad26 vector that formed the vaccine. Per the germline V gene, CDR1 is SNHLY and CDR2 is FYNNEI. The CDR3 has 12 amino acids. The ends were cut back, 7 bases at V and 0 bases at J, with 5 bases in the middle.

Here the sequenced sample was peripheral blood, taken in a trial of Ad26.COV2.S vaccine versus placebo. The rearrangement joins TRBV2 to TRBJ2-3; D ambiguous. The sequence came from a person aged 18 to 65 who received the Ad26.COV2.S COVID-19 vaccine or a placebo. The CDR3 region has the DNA TGTGCCAGCACGGAAAGCACAGATACGCAGTATTTT. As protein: CASTESTDTQYF.